This TCR beta chain was identified in a study of cytomegalovirus exposure and HLA in healthy donors (dated by TCRdb to 2017 to 2019). Some background on the complete study: An earlier analysis of approximately 640 of the donors reported 250 to 350 Gb of sequence data and roughly 100 million unique TCR beta sequences from about 200 million T cells. Approximately 300 gigabases of sequencing data and 75 million to 85 million unique TCR sequences made up an early release that covered nearly 650 HLA-typed donors. The genetic ancestry cluster associated with self-reported Caucasian donors included 81% of the roughly 400 genotyped donors. The study aimed to test whether signatures of past pathogen exposure could be identified by cataloging public T cell receptors. The study used immunosequencing to profile the T cell repertoires of several hundred subjects and linked those repertoires to cytomegalovirus serostatus. A separate validation cohort of roughly 130 different subjects was used in addition to the approximately 700-subject first cohort. High-throughput TCR immunosequencing, statistical association of individual TCRs with disease status, and machine learning were combined to predict cytomegalovirus infection status. In a later analysis, previously published TCR beta repertoires from fewer than 750 donors were re-analyzed and high-resolution HLA genotyping was added so that TCR occurrence patterns could be studied. Rather than drawing on any new phenotypic data, the later analysis identified candidate immune exposures from TCR beta sequences and the way those sequences occurred across donors. To decide whether each TCR beta V gene segment behaved as functional or pseudogenic, an earlier analysis of some 580 of the donors relied on high-throughput TCR beta sequencing. Donor age, sex, ethnicity and CMV serostatus were compiled alongside the repertoire data. Genome-wide SNP genotypes for about 65% of the 666 donors were used in a later genetic analysis, which treated that subset as a discovery cohort. All discovery cohort repertoires had been generated using a single sequencing platform. HLA typing included class I and class II loci at four-digit resolution. The number of donors typed differed by locus, with roughly 620-630 for A, B, C, DRB1 and DQB1, over 500 for DQA1, 600 to 610 for DPA1, and around 460 for DPB1. A few DR-DQ haplotypes were treated as single units for association and clustering because of strong linkage in the cohort. Among 300 to 500 genotyped donors of the cohort, an average of roughly 230,000 unique TCR beta nucleotide sequences was sequenced per donor, of which about 19% were non-productive.

Points on this clone: It has no known antigen specificity. No base quality values were provided; no much bigger clone lies one nucleotide off.

The paper as a whole reports these results and caveats: Fewer than 20 rarely observed V segments, including chromosome 9 orphons, were excluded from the earlier analysis of some 590 of the donors because counts were too low. In an earlier analysis of some 640 of the donors, most TCR beta V segments were observed in productive rearrangements about 90% or about 30% of the time, broadly matching IMGT annotations. In a later analysis, HLA-associated TCR beta chains were found to be more clonally expanded and to have lower generation probabilities than equally common non-associated chains. The cohort was sequenced for TCR beta chains only, and without alpha or paired-chain data the features that could be detected were limited. Most TCR sequences were observed very rarely across donors, whereas some public TCRs were present in many individuals. According to the authors, the approach could potentially be generalized to other disease states and immunological phenotypes. At a false discovery rate of 0.05, a later analysis linked about 16,000 TCR beta sequences to specific HLA alleles. A cluster of highly shared sequence variants was judged likely to represent a technical artifact of the sequencing pipeline. When HLA alleles, especially DR and DQ, strongly co-occurred, attributing TCR associations to individual alleles was difficult. Because HLA typing was unavailable for some donors at each locus, only the typed subset was used in association tests. Roughly uniform sequencing depth across donors was assumed in presence/absence analyses, although this assumption may not hold. Several of the top co-occurrence clusters appeared to be linked to parvovirus B19, influenza, CMV and Epstein-Barr virus, according to a later analysis. Correlated functional status among segregating V segments might reflect linkage disequilibrium, but an unknown experimental factor could not be ruled out. A later genetic analysis reported fewer N-insertions in productive TCRs among donors in an Asian-associated ancestry cluster than the roughly 700-donor mean. CMV serostatus was the only immune exposure information available for the cohort. In the study, 150 to 200 TCR beta chains were listed as associated with cytomegalovirus. A further reported finding was that TCR beta sequences accurately predicted the HLA-A and HLA-B alleles for most subjects in the first cohort. In a later genetic analysis, a missense DCLRE1C variant was associated with V-gene and J-gene trimming of TCR beta chains, and the association was replicated in an independent cohort. Most CMV-associated TCR beta chains appeared to be HLA-restricted in a later analysis, and the HLA associations seemed to be driven largely by CMV exposure. A few of the identified cytomegalovirus-associated TCR beta chains were confirmed in vitro to be specific for cytomegalovirus antigens. Cytomegalovirus status was reported to be diagnosed by the classifier with high specificity and sensitivity in both the original and validation cohorts. In a later analysis, the rate of TCR association differed among HLA loci, with DRB1 alleles having the most associated TCRs and HLA-C alleles having the fewest.

The cohort comprised 666 healthy bone marrow donors. At the time of sampling, all cohort members were nominally healthy, though unrecorded immune exposures were likely present. The donor tested CMV seronegative and was one of the 352 seronegative cohort members. Each donor provided a peripheral blood sample, and peripheral blood mononuclear cells were used for TCR beta sequencing. The Qiagen DNeasy Blood Extraction Kit was used to extract genomic DNA from the blood cell samples. Library creation used the immunoSEQ multiplex PCR assay. The multiplex PCR relied on a mix of 60 forward primers for TCR Vbeta segments and 13 reverse primers for TCR Jbeta segments. A multiplex PCR assay on genomic DNA amplified the CDR3 region of rearranged TCR beta genes. The amplified TCR beta libraries were sequenced on the Illumina HiSeq System as 87-base-pair reads. In the source study's methods: A later analysis tallied 70 million to 100 million unique TCR beta chains across the 666 repertoires, and about 12 million of those chains were shared by two or more donors. Raw reads were error-corrected and collapsed into unique sequences by a nearest-neighbor algorithm in which closely related sequences were merged to remove PCR and sequencing errors. V, D and J gene segments were assigned by aligning CDR3 sequences to IMGT reference sequences. For a sequence to be retained, at least a six-nucleotide match to both a V gene segment and a J gene segment was required. Rearrangements were classified as productive when the CDR3 lacked stop codons and remained in frame with V and J, and all other rearrangements were classified as non-productive. CDR3 was defined according to IMGT convention as the region running from the second conserved V-encoded cysteine to the conserved J-encoded phenylalanine. The earlier analysis of a few hundred of the donors excluded sequences that lacked an unambiguous match to a single V gene segment. An earlier analysis of approximately 590 of the donors called V segments functional above 56.7% productive rearrangements and segregating when the between-donor standard deviation exceeded 5%. A statistical classification framework was built to diagnose cytomegalovirus status from the catalog of TCR beta chain sequences. V and J gene assignment, in a later analysis, came from comparing TCR nucleotide sequences with IMGT/GENE-DB human TR gene sequences. Using the TCRdist pipeline, a later analysis assigned CDR3 sequences along with most-parsimonious VDJ recombination scenarios. In a later analysis, each TCR beta chain was defined by its CDR3 amino acid sequence together with its V-gene family, and reads lacking a unique V-gene family were excluded. A later analysis removed nearly 600 highly shared, low-generation-probability nucleotide sequences to deal with suspected cross-contamination and a sequencing artifact. A later analysis calculated a clonal expansion index for each public chain from normalized within-repertoire ranks of inferred template counts. In a later analysis, generation probabilities were computed with a VDJ recombination model fitted to out-of-frame rearrangements, and the resulting probabilities were checked against IGoR. Hypergeometric tests were used in a later analysis to score TCR-TCR, TCR-HLA and TCR-CMV co-occurrence, with a repertoire-size bias correction applied to the TCR pairs. In a later analysis, false discovery rates were estimated by permuting HLA or CMV assignments 20 times. In a later analysis, co-occurring TCRs were grouped with DBSCAN, and TCRdist sequence similarity was added when clustering was performed within HLA-allele-positive subsets. Repertoires with fewer than 30,000 or more than 120,000 public chains were left out of co-occurrence clustering, as were about five repertoires with anomalous nucleotide sharing. TCRdb obtained this table from immuneACCESS and retained in-frame rearrangements with V and J assigned. These tables miss some clones; where compared with another copy, unresolved V genes account for less than half of the shortfall, and the remainder is unexplained. Clonal size and the V and J genes are those of that table, whereas D and trimming came from the DNA. For this sample there are about 32,000 clones; roughly 82% appear just once. Less than 4% of the sample is taken by the ten largest.

The sample taken for sequencing was PBMCs. This TCR was recovered from a woman aged 18-29 years in good health and CMV-seronegative.

DNA sequence: TGTGCCAGCTTTTACAGGGCAGGCAATCAGCCCCAGCATTTT. Its product reads: CASFYRAGNQPQHF. The sequence is built from TRBV28 and TRBJ1-5; a tentative D match to TRBD1 spans 6 bases. Relative to germline, V is 8 bases shorter and J is 2 bases shorter, with 13 bases between their ends. The CDR3 numbers 14 residues from cysteine through phenylalanine. Only CDR3 DNA is held: 42 bases, read in frame from base 1. The germline V gene supplies CDR1 MDHEN and CDR2 SYDVKM.